This T cell receptor (beta chain) was documented in a study of T-cell memory formation after mild COVID-19. Turning to the study itself: Largely donor-specific TCR clusters were found. Broader study findings: Day 15 to 85 contractors were CD4/CD8 balanced; later expanders leaned CD4+.

TCRdb ran MiXCR on the 5' RACE reads and lists one entry per CDR3 protein. The profile shows 350,000 or so distinct CDR3 sequences, under 15% of them singletons. This clonotype appeared a few times. As yet, its antigen is unknown. This clonotype originated in a man between 18 and 35 years old who had mild COVID-19 (a few samples of this study predate the infection). Cell type and time point are not known. Sequenced material: PBMCs or a T cell subset sorted from them (not recorded which).

For the CDR3, the DNA is TGTGCCAGCAGCTCTGTCGGGGGGATTCAGTACTTC. Its protein is CASSSVGGIQYF. The chain recombines TRBV7-2 with TRBJ2-4, with 7 bases aligning to TRBD2. J was trimmed by 10 bases and V by 4 bases; bases with no gene match: 4. The CDR3 is 12 residues long. The germline V gene has CDR1 SGHTA and CDR2 FQGNSA.